The source of this T cell receptor beta chain is a study of monozygotic twins with inflammatory bowel disease. Notes on this clonotype: No antigen is known for it.

There were eight separate reactions per sample in which cDNA was made. The template switching step added UMIs that contained a 6-nucleotide sample barcode. TCRdb reprocessed the 5' RACE reads and stores each CDR3 protein as one record, lacking DNA. Recorded here are roughly 120,000 distinct CDR3 sequences; the top ten clones represent around an eighth. Germline V lookup: CDR1 SGHNT, CDR2 YYREEE (reference sequence). The CDR3 has 14 residues. Study results and limitations: Clonotype sharing was lower in IBD patients than healthy twins, most markedly with disease activity.

This TCR derives from a human donor with ulcerative colitis or Crohn's disease, or a healthy co-twin of an affected twin (not recorded which). The sequenced sample consisted of blood. V is TRBV5-4 and J is TRBJ2-7; TCRdb lists TRBD1, though no DNA is available to test this call. The CDR3 sequence is CASSLGVGAYEQYF.